This TCR beta chain was captured by sequencing in a study of blood T cell repertoires in COVID-19 (dated by TCRdb to 2020 to 2022). Regarding the research as a whole: Samples from collaborators originated in the United States, Italy and Spain and spanned both the acute and convalescent phases of COVID-19. The repertoires were made available in a free public database intended to serve as a resource for research on the immune response to SARS-CoV-2. A de-identified subject ID, COVID-19 status, age in years and sex were almost always included in the sample metadata. Where available, HLA class I and class II types were obtained from metadata supplied by the sample provider rather than from assay-based typing. The material from the prospective study consisted of cDNA or gDNA derived from T cells, B-cell-depleted T cells, or PBMCs. The samples were drawn from the first 160 participants of the ongoing ImmuneRACE study and from over 950 subjects provided by 6 global collaborators. Deeply sampled blood TCRbeta repertoires from subjects exposed to, actively infected with, or recovered from COVID-19 were included in the dataset. The investigation overall reported the following: The amount of clinical and demographic metadata varied by source and participant and was provided uncurated.

In the germline V gene, CDR1 corresponds to SGHTA and CDR2 to FQGTGA. The CDR3 measures 15 amino acids from cysteine to phenylalanine. Only the CDR3 DNA stays, 45 bases, in frame from base 1. The junction carries 9 bases between V and J, which are trimmed by 1 base and 0 bases respectively. The immunoSEQ Assay, a bias-controlled multiplex PCR, was used to amplify TCRbeta CDR3 regions from genomic DNA. As for the original processing: Nucleated cell counts per sample were estimated from amplification of reference gene primers within the assay. To quantify the absolute abundance of each unique TCRbeta CDR3 rearrangement, sequence reads were collapsed and filtered. For each sample, productive Simpson clonality was calculated by taking the square root of Simpson's diversity index across productive rearrangements. As stored in TCRdb, this immuneACCESS dataset retains in-frame rearrangements with V and J assigned. A fraction of the clones does not appear; measured against another copy, unresolved V genes explain less than half of the discrepancy, and the remainder lacks a known reason. The D gene and trimming were derived from the DNA, and the V and J assignments and clone size from that table. This sample comprises roughly 120,000 clones, over 65% of them detected only once. About 6.8% of the sample comes from the top ten.

A remark on this clone: Its target antigen remains unknown. Base qualities are missing; no much larger clone stands one base away.

Each collaborating institution followed its own protocols to collect whole blood in K2EDTA tubes. For TCRbeta analysis, collaborator samples were shipped as frozen whole blood, as isolated PBMCs, or as DNA extracted from either sample type. This TCR derives from a man between 65 and 85 years old with acute or convalescent COVID-19. The chain links TRBV7-3 with TRBJ2-5; no D gene is confidently identified. Material: peripheral blood. The nucleotide sequence is TGTGCCAGCAGCTTAAATTCCTTGTACCAAGAGACCCAGTACTTC. This sequence encodes CASSLNSLYQETQYF.